The rows below give T cell receptor beta chains drawn from one sample of a study of T cell repertoires in cytomegalovirus infection. TCRdb recomputed calls from the reads with MiXCR, one row per CDR3 protein. The sample holds under 200,000 distinct CDR3 sequences, about 30% seen once. Source material: PBMCs. These receptors were taken from a human donor in good health (CMV status not recorded). Some clones in this sample may be carry-over from other donors' samples. Both conserved end residues are part of each CDR3. A D gene is named only where the DNA matches it firmly. Clone size is stated in some rows and not others, as once, few, many or a class when expanded.

j_gene: TRBJ1-1; v_gene: TRBV6-1; abundance: few; d_gene: NA; CDR3aa: CASSTSWEASAEAFF; CDR3nt: TGTGCCAGCAGTACATCATGGGAAGCTTCGGCTGAAGCTTTCTTT
j_gene: TRBJ2-1; v_gene: TRBV27; abundance: NA; d_gene: NA; CDR3aa: CASSLLQSSSYNEQFF; CDR3nt: TGTGCCAGCAGTTTACTGCAATCGAGCTCCTACAATGAGCAGTTCTTC
j_gene: TRBJ1-5; v_gene: TRBV6-5; abundance: few; d_gene: TRBD1; CDR3aa: CASSRTGTGVTGSNQPQHF; CDR3nt: TGTGCCAGCAGTAGGACCGGGACAGGGGTTACGGGGAGCAATCAGCCCCAGCATTTT
j_gene: TRBJ1-6; v_gene: TRBV6-6; abundance: NA; d_gene: NA; CDR3aa: CASGGVLQSPLHF; CDR3nt: TGTGCCTCGGGGGGGGTCCTTCAATCACCCCTCCACTTT
j_gene: TRBJ2-7; v_gene: TRBV27; abundance: NA; d_gene: NA; CDR3aa: CASGRRQGTYEQYF; CDR3nt: TGTGCCAGCGGGAGGCGACAGGGAACCTACGAGCAGTACTTC
j_gene: TRBJ2-3; v_gene: TRBV7-3; abundance: few; d_gene: NA; CDR3aa: CASSLSSSTDTQYF; CDR3nt: TGTGCCAGCAGCTTATCGTCTAGCACAGATACGCAGTATTTT
j_gene: TRBJ1-5; v_gene: TRBV19; abundance: few; d_gene: NA; CDR3aa: CASSVDRESNQPQHF; CDR3nt: TGTGCCAGTAGCGTCGACAGAGAGAGCAATCAGCCCCAGCATTTT
j_gene: TRBJ2-1; v_gene: TRBV20-1; abundance: NA; d_gene: TRBD1; CDR3aa: CSATKGGYYNEQFF; CDR3nt: TGCAGTGCTACCAAAGGGGGCTACTACAATGAGCAGTTCTTC
j_gene: TRBJ2-4; v_gene: TRBV7-3; abundance: few; d_gene: NA; CDR3aa: CASSVARSDIQYF; CDR3nt: TGTGCCAGCAGTGTCGCCAGGTCGGACATTCAGTACTTC
j_gene: TRBJ1-2; v_gene: TRBV2; abundance: NA; d_gene: NA; CDR3aa: CASSEWQGGEGYTF; CDR3nt: TGTGCCAGCAGTGAATGGCAGGGAGGGGAAGGCTACACCTTC
j_gene: TRBJ1-2; v_gene: TRBV20-1; abundance: NA; d_gene: NA; CDR3aa: CSARDPGALLYGYTF; CDR3nt: TGCAGTGCTAGAGATCCCGGGGCGCTCCTCTATGGCTACACCTTC
j_gene: TRBJ1-1; v_gene: TRBV7-9; abundance: many; d_gene: TRBD1; CDR3aa: CASSWGQANTEAFF; CDR3nt: TGTGCCAGCAGCTGGGGACAGGCGAACACTGAAGCTTTCTTT
j_gene: TRBJ2-3; v_gene: TRBV6-6; abundance: NA; d_gene: TRBD2; CDR3aa: CASRTGLAGGRDTQYF; CDR3nt: TGTGCCAGCAGGACCGGACTAGCGGGGGGCAGGGATACGCAGTATTTT
j_gene: TRBJ2-1; v_gene: TRBV7-2; abundance: many; d_gene: NA; CDR3aa: CASSPPDGPNEQFF; CDR3nt: TGTGCCAGCAGCCCTCCGGACGGGCCCAATGAGCAGTTCTTC
j_gene: TRBJ2-7; v_gene: TRBV7-9; abundance: NA; d_gene: NA; CDR3aa: CASSLGEVSSYEQYF; CDR3nt: TGTGCCAGCAGCTTAGGTGAGGTTTCCTCCTACGAGCAGTACTTC
j_gene: TRBJ2-3; v_gene: TRBV20-1; abundance: NA; d_gene: TRBD2; CDR3aa: CSAKEERGRTDTQYF; CDR3nt: TGCAGTGCCAAGGAGGAGCGGGGGCGCACAGATACGCAGTATTTT
j_gene: TRBJ1-5; v_gene: TRBV19; abundance: few; d_gene: NA; CDR3aa: CASSIGRREWRQPQHF; CDR3nt: TGTGCCAGTAGTATAGGAAGGAGGGAATGGAGACAGCCCCAGCATTTT
j_gene: TRBJ1-2; v_gene: TRBV6-5; abundance: NA; d_gene: NA; CDR3aa: CASSSSRGYTF; CDR3nt: TGTGCCAGCAGCTCTTCCAGGGGCTACACCTTC
j_gene: TRBJ2-5; v_gene: TRBV2; abundance: many; d_gene: NA; CDR3aa: CASKRSEQETQYF; CDR3nt: TGTGCCAGCAAAAGGTCCGAGCAAGAGACCCAGTACTTC
j_gene: TRBJ1-6; v_gene: TRBV5-1; abundance: NA; d_gene: TRBD1; CDR3aa: CASSPGTGGSSPLHF; CDR3nt: TGCGCCAGCAGCCCTGGGACAGGGGGTAGTTCACCCCTCCACTTT
j_gene: TRBJ2-1; v_gene: TRBV7-3; abundance: many; d_gene: NA; CDR3aa: CASSLQLYNEQFF; CDR3nt: TGTGCCAGCAGCTTACAGCTATACAATGAGCAGTTCTTC
j_gene: TRBJ1-2; v_gene: TRBV4-3; abundance: NA; d_gene: NA; CDR3aa: CASSQEGEQGRNGYTF; CDR3nt: TGCGCCAGCAGCCAGGAAGGCGAGCAGGGTCGTAATGGCTACACCTTC
j_gene: TRBJ1-1; v_gene: TRBV19; abundance: once; d_gene: TRBD1; CDR3aa: CASSVPGQGYWAPFF; CDR3nt: TGTGCCAGTAGTGTGCCGGGACAGGGATATTGGGCCCCTTTCTTT
j_gene: TRBJ2-6; v_gene: TRBV6-6; abundance: NA; d_gene: TRBD1; CDR3aa: CASAEGASGANVLTF; CDR3nt: TGTGCCAGCGCTGAGGGGGCCTCCGGGGCCAACGTCCTGACTTTC
j_gene: TRBJ1-2; v_gene: TRBV7-2; abundance: many; d_gene: TRBD1; CDR3aa: CASSLTGGYGYTF; CDR3nt: TGTGCCAGCAGTCTAACAGGGGGCTATGGCTACACCTTC
j_gene: TRBJ1-1; v_gene: TRBV12-3/TRBV12-4; abundance: few; d_gene: NA; CDR3aa: CASGFANTEAFF; CDR3nt: TGTGCCAGCGGCTTCGCGAACACTGAAGCTTTCTTT
j_gene: TRBJ2-3; v_gene: TRBV19; abundance: NA; d_gene: NA; CDR3aa: CASSTQLYTDTQYF; CDR3nt: TGTGCCAGTAGTACCCAGCTTTACACAGATACGCAGTATTTT
j_gene: TRBJ1-1; v_gene: TRBV6-6; abundance: NA; d_gene: NA; CDR3aa: CASRERRSSNTEAFF; CDR3nt: TGTGCCAGCAGAGAGAGGAGGAGTAGTAACACTGAAGCTTTCTTT
j_gene: TRBJ1-1; v_gene: TRBV29-1; abundance: few; d_gene: NA; CDR3aa: CSVTGASGLSTEAFF; CDR3nt: TGCAGCGTCACGGGGGCAAGTGGATTGAGCACTGAAGCTTTCTTT
j_gene: TRBJ2-2; v_gene: TRBV19; abundance: NA; d_gene: NA; CDR3aa: CASSRGADTGELFF; CDR3nt: TGTGCCAGTAGCCGGGGGGCCGACACCGGGGAGCTGTTTTTT
j_gene: TRBJ1-1; v_gene: TRBV11-2; abundance: NA; d_gene: NA; CDR3aa: CASSLGSGPGTEAFF; CDR3nt: TGTGCCAGCAGCTTGGGCTCCGGGCCCGGCACTGAAGCTTTCTTT
j_gene: TRBJ1-2; v_gene: TRBV25-1; abundance: NA; d_gene: TRBD1; CDR3aa: CASSEAGGDYGYTF; CDR3nt: TGTGCCAGCAGTGAGGCAGGGGGGGACTATGGCTACACCTTC
j_gene: TRBJ2-2; v_gene: TRBV11-2; abundance: NA; d_gene: NA; CDR3aa: CASSLDLGWTGELFF; CDR3nt: TGTGCCAGCAGCTTAGATCTTGGGTGGACCGGGGAGCTGTTTTTT
j_gene: TRBJ2-1; v_gene: TRBV7-9; abundance: few; d_gene: NA; CDR3aa: CASSLVADEQFF; CDR3nt: TGTGCCAGCAGCTTAGTGGCAGATGAGCAGTTCTTC
j_gene: TRBJ2-7; v_gene: TRBV18; abundance: few; d_gene: TRBD1; CDR3aa: CASSPGQDYEQYF; CDR3nt: TGTGCCAGCTCACCTGGACAGGACTACGAGCAGTACTTC
j_gene: TRBJ1-5; v_gene: TRBV19; abundance: NA; d_gene: NA; CDR3aa: CAHHGRAGNQPQHF; CDR3nt: TGTGCCCACCATGGAAGAGCAGGCAATCAGCCCCAGCATTTT
j_gene: TRBJ2-7; v_gene: TRBV20-1; abundance: NA; d_gene: NA; CDR3aa: CSARFLGVGEQYF; CDR3nt: TGCAGTGCTAGATTCCTAGGGGTAGGCGAGCAGTACTTC
j_gene: TRBJ2-7; v_gene: TRBV7-9; abundance: few; d_gene: TRBD1; CDR3aa: CASSTIPGQGPYEQYF; CDR3nt: TGTGCCAGCAGTACTATACCGGGACAGGGGCCCTACGAGCAGTACTTC
j_gene: TRBJ1-5; v_gene: TRBV12-3/TRBV12-4; abundance: many; d_gene: TRBD1; CDR3aa: CASSLTGVAGNQPQHF; CDR3nt: TGTGCCAGCAGTTTAACAGGGGTGGCCGGCAATCAGCCCCAGCATTTT
j_gene: TRBJ2-5; v_gene: TRBV11-2; abundance: few; d_gene: TRBD1; CDR3aa: CASGTGGQETQYF; CDR3nt: TGTGCCAGCGGGACAGGGGGTCAAGAGACCCAGTACTTC
j_gene: TRBJ2-3; v_gene: TRBV4-1; abundance: few; d_gene: NA; CDR3aa: CASSQVGNTQYF; CDR3nt: TGCGCCAGCAGCCAAGTGGGGAATACGCAGTATTTT
j_gene: TRBJ1-6; v_gene: TRBV19; abundance: NA; d_gene: NA; CDR3aa: CASSIMAQGSPLHF; CDR3nt: TGTGCCAGTAGTATTATGGCGCAAGGTTCACCCCTCCACTTT
j_gene: TRBJ2-7; v_gene: TRBV7-2; abundance: NA; d_gene: NA; CDR3aa: CASSLAVGEQYF; CDR3nt: TGTGCCAGCAGCTTAGCTGTTGGCGAGCAGTACTTC
j_gene: TRBJ2-5; v_gene: TRBV5-1; abundance: NA; d_gene: TRBD1; CDR3aa: CASSDRDRGQETQYF; CDR3nt: TGCGCCAGCAGCGACCGGGACAGGGGGCAAGAGACCCAGTACTTC
j_gene: TRBJ1-1; v_gene: TRBV4-3; abundance: NA; d_gene: NA; CDR3aa: CASSQDSARGAFF; CDR3nt: TGCGCCAGCAGCCAAGATTCGGCGCGCGGAGCTTTCTTT
j_gene: TRBJ2-1; v_gene: TRBV2; abundance: few; d_gene: TRBD2; CDR3aa: CASSERSGGANEQFF; CDR3nt: TGTGCCAGCAGTGAACGTAGCGGGGGGGCCAATGAGCAGTTCTTC
j_gene: TRBJ2-1; v_gene: TRBV7-2; abundance: many; d_gene: TRBD2; CDR3aa: CASSPPAGGHNEQFF; CDR3nt: TGTGCCAGCAGCCCGCCAGCGGGGGGTCACAATGAGCAGTTCTTC
j_gene: TRBJ1-1; v_gene: TRBV14; abundance: NA; d_gene: NA; CDR3aa: CASSQGRVGRGAEAFF; CDR3nt: TGTGCCAGCAGCCAAGGACGGGTGGGAAGGGGCGCTGAAGCTTTCTTT
j_gene: TRBJ2-3; v_gene: TRBV12-5; abundance: many; d_gene: NA; CDR3aa: CASGLDRNLRSTDTQYF; CDR3nt: TGTGCTAGTGGCCTCGACAGGAACCTTCGAAGCACAGATACGCAGTATTTT
j_gene: TRBJ1-1; v_gene: TRBV7-2; abundance: few; d_gene: NA; CDR3aa: CASSPQSGNTEAFF; CDR3nt: TGTGCCAGCAGCCCCCAGTCTGGGAACACTGAAGCTTTCTTT
j_gene: TRBJ2-7; v_gene: TRBV6-2/TRBV6-3; abundance: few; d_gene: TRBD2; CDR3aa: CASTPRGSGDSYEQYF; CDR3nt: TGTGCCAGCACTCCCCGGGGTAGCGGGGACTCCTACGAGCAGTACTTC
j_gene: TRBJ1-1; v_gene: TRBV7-6; abundance: NA; d_gene: NA; CDR3aa: CASRKGVASTEAFF; CDR3nt: TGTGCCAGCAGGAAGGGGGTTGCGAGCACTGAAGCTTTCTTT
j_gene: TRBJ1-3; v_gene: TRBV20-1; abundance: few; d_gene: TRBD1; CDR3aa: CSAREQGALNTIYF; CDR3nt: TGCAGTGCTAGAGAACAGGGGGCTTTAAACACCATATATTTT
j_gene: TRBJ2-4; v_gene: TRBV6-2/TRBV6-3; abundance: few; d_gene: TRBD2; CDR3aa: CASSSGGFEAKNIQYF; CDR3nt: TGTGCCAGCAGTTCGGGGGGTTTCGAAGCCAAAAACATTCAGTACTTC
j_gene: TRBJ2-3; v_gene: TRBV3-1; abundance: NA; d_gene: NA; CDR3aa: CASSLPGTTDTQYF; CDR3nt: TGTGCCAGCAGCCTACCCGGGACTACAGATACGCAGTATTTT
j_gene: TRBJ2-3; v_gene: TRBV7-3; abundance: NA; d_gene: NA; CDR3aa: CASSVGTPNTDTQYF; CDR3nt: TGTGCCAGCAGCGTCGGGACGCCAAACACAGATACGCAGTATTTT
j_gene: TRBJ2-1; v_gene: TRBV7-3; abundance: few; d_gene: TRBD1; CDR3aa: CASSGLTGAHGNEQFF; CDR3nt: TGTGCCAGCAGTGGGCTGACAGGGGCCCACGGAAATGAGCAGTTCTTC
j_gene: TRBJ1-2; v_gene: TRBV6-5; abundance: NA; d_gene: NA; CDR3aa: CASSKKGTGYGYTF; CDR3nt: TGTGCCAGCAGTAAGAAGGGTACGGGATATGGCTACACCTTC
j_gene: TRBJ1-1; v_gene: TRBV7-4; abundance: NA; d_gene: NA; CDR3aa: CASSLVTSKEAFF; CDR3nt: TGTGCCAGCAGCTTAGTGACCTCGAAGGAAGCTTTCTTT
j_gene: TRBJ1-2; v_gene: TRBV6-1; abundance: few; d_gene: NA; CDR3aa: CASSEDINYGYTF; CDR3nt: TGTGCCAGCAGTGAGGACATAAACTATGGCTACACCTTC